Shown below are 4 T cell receptor beta chains from a single sample sequenced in a study of T cell responses to AZD1222 COVID-19 vaccine. Produced via immunoSEQ multiplex PCR; TCRdb's table is partial and in-frame only. The repertoire consists of 110,000 or so clones, with 88% occurring once and the leading ten covering under 6.5%. The source was peripheral blood, collected 28 days after the second AZD1222 dose. These TCRs come from an adult who received the AZD1222 COVID-19 vaccine.

This clone was counted ten times or more. V is TRBV7-9 and J is TRBJ1-1, with D perhaps matching TRBD1 (5 bases). Germline V CDR1 and CDR2: SEHNR, FQNEAQ (reference sequence). The CDR3 runs to 14 residues. The V end lost 3 bases, the J end lost 1 base, and 9 bases lay between the germline ends. This CDR3 is CASSLTVSNTEAFF. In nucleotides, the CDR3 is TGTGCCAGCAGCTTGACAGTTTCGAACACTGAAGCTTTCTTT. The variable domain in full, completed from reference TRBV7-9 and TRBJ1-1, reads DTGVSQNPRHKITKRGQNVTFRCDPISEHNRLYWYRQTLGQGPEFLTYFQNEAQLEKSRLLSDRFSAERPKGSFSTLEIQRTEQGDSAMYLCASSLTVSNTEAFFGQGTRLTVV.

This sequence joins TRBV4-3 and TRBJ2-5, with 7 bases identical to TRBD1. The length of the CDR3 is 18 residues. Germline V gene sequence: CDR1 LGHNA, CDR2 YSLEER. With V trimmed by 3 bases and J by 1 base, 14 bases remained unmatched. The CDR3 sequence: CASSHLLMGTGVQETQYF. CDR3 bases: TGCGCCAGCAGCCACCTATTAATGGGAACAGGGGTCCAAGAGACCCAGTACTTC.

The chain combines TRBV9 with TRBJ1-4; TRBD1 agrees at 7 bases. The CDR3 runs to 14 residues. Trimming cost V 3 bases and J 3 bases; bases outside gene matches: 2. Germline V CDR1 and CDR2: SGDLS, YYNGEE. The CDR3 loop reads CASSEGQPNEKLFF. Written as DNA, the CDR3 is TGTGCCAGCAGCGAGGGACAGCCTAATGAAAAACTGTTTTTT.

The chain links TRBV5-4 to TRBJ2-5; 7 nucleotides agree with TRBD2. Germline CDR1 and CDR2: SGHNT and YYREEE (reference sequence). With 4 bases clipped from V and 2 bases from J, the junction kept 8 bases outside the gene matches. The CDR3 totals 15 residues. The CDR3 protein is CASSALGGGQETQYF. CDR3 in DNA: TGTGCCAGCAGCGCCTTGGGCGGGGGACAAGAGACCCAGTACTTC.